One sample yielded the 2 T cell receptor beta chains listed below, sequenced in a study of cytomegalovirus exposure and HLA in healthy donors. Amplification used 60 Vbeta primers and 13 Jbeta primers. Sequenced by immunoSEQ multiplex PCR; TCRdb stores in-frame clones only, minus some. Here the sample table reports around 100,000 clones. The material sequenced was PBMCs. All receptors come from a man aged 45-65 years in good health and CMV-seronegative.

V usage is TRBV5-4 and J usage is TRBJ1-2, with TRBD1 matching 7 bases. CDR1 and CDR2 from the germline V gene are SGHNT and YYREEE (reference sequence). CDR3 length equals 14 residues. Germline trimming cut 3 bases from V and 4 bases from J; bases unmatched to any gene: 6. CDR3 region: CASSSGTETYGYTF. CDR3 coding DNA: TGTGCCAGCAGCTCCGGGACAGAGACCTATGGCTACACCTTC.

The gene calls are TRBV27 and TRBJ1-2, with D perhaps matching TRBD1 (5 bases). Germline CDR1 is MNHEY and CDR2 is SMNVEV (reference sequence). V was clipped by 6 bases and J by 8 bases, with 22 bases between them. The CDR3 extends over 15 amino acids. The DNA for the CDR3 is TGTGCCAGCAGCGCTGCGGGACGCGCCGCTTTGGGCTACACCTTC. Its translation is CASSAAGRAALGYTF.